A single sample gave rise to the 29 T cell receptor beta chains below, sequenced in a study of cytotoxic CD8 clonotypes in ibrutinib-treated CLL. Assay: immunoSEQ multiplex PCR; the TCRdb copy retains only in-frame clones and omits some. This sample has some 200,000 clones, with around 75% found just once. Source: PBMCs, taken after 12 months of ibrutinib treatment. Every receptor here comes from a human donor with chronic lymphocytic leukemia.

The J gene is TRBJ2-3, the V gene TRBV30, with D possibly TRBD1 on 6 matching bases. CDR1 and CDR2 (germline): GTSNPN, SVGIG (reference sequence). Trimming left V 0 bases short and J 2 bases short, with 12 bases between. The CDR3 is 15 residues long. The CDR3 spells CAWSVLGHFTDTQYF. CDR3 nucleotides: TGTGCCTGGAGTGTGTTGGGACACTTCACAGATACGCAGTATTTT.

This chain links TRBV5-1 with TRBJ2-3; the D gene is possibly TRBD1 (6 bases). V was clipped by 4 bases and J by 6 bases, with 6 bases between them. The CDR3 runs to 11 residues. Germline-derived CDR1 and CDR2 are SGHRS and YFSETQ. In nucleotides, the CDR3 is TGCGCCAGCAGCCAGGGGGATACGCAGTATTTT. Encoded protein: CASSQGDTQYF.

This clone was detected only a few times. The J gene is TRBJ2-2, the V gene TRBV11-2, with TRBD1 identical over 7 bases. CDR3 length: 14 amino acids. V lost 2 bases, J lost 4 bases, and 1 base stayed unmatched. In germline, CDR1 is SGHAT, CDR2 FQNNGV. In nucleotides, the CDR3 is TGTGCCAGCAGCTTAAACAGGGGCACCGGGGAGCTGTTTTTT. It encodes CASSLNRGTGELFF.

This chain connects TRBV29-1 to TRBJ1-2; 7 bases match TRBD1. The trim removed 4 bases at V and 7 bases at J, leaving 3 bases unmatched. The germline CDR1 and CDR2 sequences are SQVTM and ANQGSEA. This CDR3 contains 11 residues. The CDR3: CSVGRGSGYTF. DNA for the CDR3: TGCAGCGTTGGCAGGGGGTCTGGCTACACCTTC.

The table lists this clone with a count of one. The chain has TRBV18 and TRBJ1-1; TRBD1 matches 8 bases. With 3 bases clipped from V and 1 base from J, the junction kept 4 bases outside the gene matches. The CDR3 length is 15 residues. In germline, CDR1 is KGHSH, CDR2 LQKENI. CDR3 residues: CASSPSDRANTEAFF. The CDR3 DNA reads TGTGCCAGCTCACCCTCGGACAGGGCGAACACTGAAGCTTTCTTT.

This clone has just one count. This rearrangement joins TRBV6-5 to TRBJ2-1; possibly TRBD2 for D (6 bases). The V end lost 5 bases, the J end lost 11 bases, and 22 bases lay between the germline ends. This CDR3 has 15 amino acids. Germline V CDR1 and CDR2: MNHEY, SVGAGI. The CDR3 sequence: CASSGATGAVNQQFF. The DNA of the CDR3 is TGTGCCAGCAGTGGGGCGACGGGAGCGGTTAATCAGCAGTTCTTC.

This clone showed up just a few times. The V gene is TRBV6-5, the J gene TRBJ2-5; D is ambiguous. Germline V gene sequence: CDR1 MNHEY, CDR2 SVGAGI. The CDR3 has 14 amino acids. V dropped 0 bases and J dropped 1 base, with 6 bases sitting between them. This CDR3 is CASSYSWGQETQYF. The DNA of the CDR3 is TGTGCCAGCAGTTACTCTTGGGGCCAAGAGACCCAGTACTTC.

V is TRBV11-2 and J is TRBJ2-2; D remains unclear. Germline V gene sequence: CDR1 SGHAT, CDR2 FQNNGV. Deletions cut 1 base from V and 0 bases from J, with 12 bases between. The CDR3 has 17 amino acids. CDR3 sequence: CASSLVGGITNTGELFF. CDR3 DNA sequence: TGTGCCAGCAGCTTAGTAGGCGGCATCACGAACACCGGGGAGCTGTTTTTT.

The rearrangement links TRBV27 to TRBJ2-1, with 13 bases identical to TRBD2. Trimming at V came to 4 bases and at J to 7 bases, leaving 7 bases not matched to a gene. The V gene's germline CDR1 is MNHEY and CDR2 SMNVEV (reference sequence). The CDR3 is 16 amino acids. CDR3 residues: CASSSWTSGSLNEQFF. The CDR3 DNA is TGTGCCAGCAGTTCCTGGACTAGCGGGAGTCTGAATGAGCAGTTCTTC.

The CDR3 reads CASRARIGSSGNTIYF. CDR3 nucleotides: TGCGCCAGCAGGGCCCGAATAGGGAGCTCTGGAAACACCATATATTTT. The gene calls are TRBV10-1 and TRBJ1-3; D is unresolved. V shed 6 bases and J shed 0 bases, with 15 bases lying between them. This CDR3 spans 16 amino acids. The germline CDR1 and CDR2 sequences are WNHNN and SYGVQD (reference sequence).

The chain combines TRBV6-5 with TRBJ1-5, with TRBD1 as a possible D gene (6 bases). The V gene lost 2 bases and the J gene lost 7 bases, with 15 bases spanning the gap. CDR3 size: 15 residues. Germline V gene lookup returns CDR1 MNHEY and CDR2 SVGAGI. CDR3 DNA: TGTGCCAGCAGTTACCGGGGGGCGTCGGGGCAGCCCCAGCATTTT. This codes for CASSYRGASGQPQHF.

Notes on this clone: This may come from a read error, since a much larger clone is one base off. The V call is TRBV7-8, the J call TRBJ2-7, with D uncertain. V was shortened by 5 bases and J by 3 bases, with 5 bases between the two germline ends. Germline-derived CDR1 and CDR2 are SGHVS and FQNEAQ. This CDR3 comprises 11 residues. This CDR3 reads CASSNNYEQYF. CDR3 DNA: TGTGCCAGCAGCAACAACTACGAGCAGTACTTC.

The chain employs TRBV18 and TRBJ1-4, with 9 bases that match TRBD1. V dropped 4 bases and J dropped 0; count of bases not matched to a gene: 6. CDR1 is KGHSH and CDR2 is LQKENI in the germline V gene. There are 17 residues in the CDR3. The CDR3 DNA follows: TGTGCCAGCTCACAGGGACAGGGTTCGGCAACTAATGAAAAACTGTTTTTT. Translating gives CASSQGQGSATNEKLFF.

This chain uses TRBV30 with TRBJ2-3, with 7 positions matching TRBD2. Looked up from germline, CDR1 is GTSNPN and CDR2 is SVGIG (reference sequence). Losses at the gene ends were 2 bases for V and 2 bases for J; bases not matched to a gene: 10. The CDR3 spans 16 residues. CDR3 in amino acids: CAWSPPRGSSTDTQYF. CDR3 DNA sequence: TGTGCCTGGAGTCCCCCGCGGGGGTCCTCCACAGATACGCAGTATTTT.

J is TRBJ1-1 and V is TRBV29-1, with TRBD1 matching 7 bases. Germline V gives CDR1 SQVTM, CDR2 ANQGSEA. The CDR3 length is 16 residues. V shed 7 bases and J 3 bases; nucleotides not matched to a gene: 17. CDR3 nucleotides: TGCAGCGCCAAACCAGCGACCAGGGGGACGGACACTGAAGCTTTCTTT. Translation: CSAKPATRGTDTEAFF.

This clone showed up just once. The gene calls are TRBV9 and TRBJ2-3, with 7 nucleotides matching TRBD2. This CDR3 contains 15 residues. V dropped 2 bases and J dropped 7; count of bases not matched to a gene: 10. Germline assignment: CDR1 SGDLS and CDR2 YYNGEE. Written as DNA, the CDR3 is TGTGCCAGCAGCGTCGGGACTACCACTTCATATACGCAGTATTTT. This codes for CASSVGTTTSYTQYF.

This clone is labeled as medium-sized. The rearrangement uses TRBV7-6 and TRBJ1-1; D is ambiguous. The CDR3 sequence is 11 residues long. The ends were cut back, 5 bases at V and 6 bases at J, with 7 bases in the middle. Germline V gene data show CDR1 as SGHVS and CDR2 as FNYEAQ. The CDR3 region is CASSHGSEAFF. CDR3 nucleotide sequence: TGTGCCAGCAGCCACGGGTCTGAAGCTTTCTTT.

This chain connects TRBV19 to TRBJ1-6; 7 bases line up with TRBD1. This CDR3 region has 16 residues. Trimming took 5 bases from V and 5 from J; bases not matched to a gene: 9. Germline V gene sequence: CDR1 LNHDA, CDR2 SQIVND (reference sequence). The CDR3 region has the DNA TGTGCCAGTAGTCCCCTCACCGGGACAGATAATTCACCCCTCCACTTT. Its translation: CASSPLTGTDNSPLHF.

The chain links TRBV11-2 to TRBJ2-5, with TRBD1 matching 9 bases. The CDR3 has 15 residues. The germline CDR1 and CDR2 sequences are SGHAT and FQNNGV. V lost 3 bases to trimming and J lost 5 bases; unmatched junction nucleotides: 7. The CDR3 sequence is CASSFGTGKVETQYF. CDR3 sequence (DNA): TGTGCCAGCAGCTTTGGGACAGGGAAGGTGGAGACCCAGTACTTC.

This chain joins TRBV27 and TRBJ2-7, with D possibly matching TRBD1 (8 bases). The V gene lost 7 bases and the J gene lost 7 bases, with 29 bases spanning the gap. The germline V gene has CDR1 MNHEY and CDR2 SMNVEV (reference sequence). There are 17 residues in the CDR3. DNA for the CDR3: TGTGCCAGCATTCGGATCGGGGGAGGGACAGGCTTCAAAGAGCAGTACTTC. It specifies CASIRIGGGTGFKEQYF.

CDR3 nucleotide sequence: TGTGCCAGCAACCTTCGACCGAACACTGAAGCTTTCTTT. It codes for CASNLRPNTEAFF. The rearrangement joins TRBV9 to TRBJ1-1, with D unresolved. Germline CDR1 SGDLS, CDR2 YYNGEE. This CDR3 has 13 residues. Trimming cost V 6 bases and J 1 base, with 10 bases left between them.

The chain uses TRBV6-1 and TRBJ1-2; 8 bases are a match to TRBD1. Germline lookup yields CDR1 MNHNS and CDR2 SASEGT. With V trimmed by 7 bases and J by 3 bases, 7 bases remained unmatched. This CDR3 region has 14 residues. The CDR3: CASMRTGWDYGYTF. CDR3 nucleotide sequence: TGTGCCAGCATGAGGACAGGGTGGGACTATGGCTACACCTTC.

The chain is built from TRBV5-1 and TRBJ1-2; D ambiguous. The V gene lost 2 bases and the J gene lost 4 bases, with 9 bases spanning the gap. Germline CDR1 and CDR2: SGHRS and YFSETQ. The CDR3 has 13 residues. In DNA form, the CDR3 reads TGCGCCAGCAGCTTTGAGATGTCCTATGGCTACACCTTC. It codes for CASSFEMSYGYTF. Full variable domain (rest looked up from reference TRBV5-1 and TRBJ1-2): KAGVTQTPRYLIKTRGQQVTLSCSPISGHRSVSWYQQTPGQGLQFLFEYFSETQRNKGNFPGRFSGRQFSNSRSEMNVSTLELGDSALYLCASSFEMSYGYTFGSGTRLTVV.

This clone turned up a few times. The rearrangement links TRBV5-1 to TRBJ1-4, with TRBD1 as a possible D gene (6 bases). CDR1 and CDR2 (germline): SGHRS, YFSETQ. The CDR3 is made up of 15 amino acids. V was clipped by 3 bases and J by 3 bases, with 12 bases between them. CDR3 in amino acids: CASSSTGIANEKLFF. The CDR3 coding sequence is TGCGCCAGCAGCTCTACAGGGATTGCTAATGAAAAACTGTTTTTT.

The genes are TRBV11-2 and TRBJ1-2; D gene uncertain. This CDR3 spans 15 amino acids. Germline values: CDR1 SGHAT, CDR2 FQNNGV. Trimming cost V 2 bases and J 1 base, with 11 bases left between them. CDR3 loop: CASSLSQPLNYGYTF. CDR3 DNA: TGTGCCAGCAGCTTATCGCAGCCTCTTAACTATGGCTACACCTTC.

The chain is built from TRBV27 and TRBJ1-1; D ambiguous. CDR1 and CDR2 from the germline V gene are MNHEY and SMNVEV (reference sequence). The CDR3 loop spans 14 amino acids. V shed 2 bases and J shed 1 base, with 8 bases lying between them. The CDR3 DNA sequence: TGTGCCAGCAGTTTAAAAGTAGAGAACACTGAAGCTTTCTTT. Protein product: CASSLKVENTEAFF.

On this clone itself: The junction shows a germline mismatch at one end, possibly a read error. The chain is built from TRBV25-1 and TRBJ1-4, with D unresolved. This CDR3 is built from 12 residues. Germline V gene sequence: CDR1 MGHDK, CDR2 SYGVNS. The CDR3 region has the DNA TGCCGCCAGGACCTAACTAATGAAAAACTGTTTTTT. This translates into CRQDLTNEKLFF.

This clone came up once. This chain connects TRBV4-3 to TRBJ1-4, with 11 positions matching TRBD1. Germline-derived CDR1 and CDR2 are LGHNA and YSLEER. The length of the CDR3 is 16 residues. The J segment lost 8 bases and the V segment lost 0 bases, leaving 5 bases of the junction unmatched. CDR3 residues: CASSQDSGTGGEKLFF. The CDR3, as DNA: TGCGCCAGCAGCCAAGATAGTGGGACAGGGGGGGAAAAACTGTTTTTT.

The J gene is TRBJ2-7, the V gene TRBV7-9; D is perhaps TRBD2 (5 bases). The CDR3 spans 13 residues. Per the germline V gene, CDR1 is SEHNR and CDR2 is FQNEAQ (reference sequence). V was shortened by 5 bases and J by 3 bases, with 11 bases between the two germline ends. CDR3: CASSPDGDYEQYF. DNA for the CDR3: TGTGCCAGCAGCCCCGACGGGGACTACGAGCAGTACTTC.